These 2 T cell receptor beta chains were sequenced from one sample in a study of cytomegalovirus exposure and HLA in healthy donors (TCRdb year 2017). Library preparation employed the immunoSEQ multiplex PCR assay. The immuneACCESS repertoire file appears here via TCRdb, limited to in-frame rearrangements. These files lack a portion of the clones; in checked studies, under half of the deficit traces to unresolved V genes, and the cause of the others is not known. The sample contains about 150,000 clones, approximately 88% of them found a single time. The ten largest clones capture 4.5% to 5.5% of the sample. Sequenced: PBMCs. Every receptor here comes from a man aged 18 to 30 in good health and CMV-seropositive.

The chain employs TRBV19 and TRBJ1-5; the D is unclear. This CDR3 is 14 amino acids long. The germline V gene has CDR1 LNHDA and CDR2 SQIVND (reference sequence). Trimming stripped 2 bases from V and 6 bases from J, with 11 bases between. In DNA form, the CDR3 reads TGTGCCAGTAGTATAAGGAGGGATGGTCAGCCCCAGCATTTT. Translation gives CASSIRRDGQPQHF.

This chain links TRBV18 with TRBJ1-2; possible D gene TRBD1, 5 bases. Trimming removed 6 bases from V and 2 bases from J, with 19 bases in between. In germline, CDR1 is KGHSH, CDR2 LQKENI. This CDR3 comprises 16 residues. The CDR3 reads CASSPGLQMGNYGYTF. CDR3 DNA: TGTGCCAGCTCGCCGGGACTGCAAATGGGCAACTATGGCTACACCTTC.